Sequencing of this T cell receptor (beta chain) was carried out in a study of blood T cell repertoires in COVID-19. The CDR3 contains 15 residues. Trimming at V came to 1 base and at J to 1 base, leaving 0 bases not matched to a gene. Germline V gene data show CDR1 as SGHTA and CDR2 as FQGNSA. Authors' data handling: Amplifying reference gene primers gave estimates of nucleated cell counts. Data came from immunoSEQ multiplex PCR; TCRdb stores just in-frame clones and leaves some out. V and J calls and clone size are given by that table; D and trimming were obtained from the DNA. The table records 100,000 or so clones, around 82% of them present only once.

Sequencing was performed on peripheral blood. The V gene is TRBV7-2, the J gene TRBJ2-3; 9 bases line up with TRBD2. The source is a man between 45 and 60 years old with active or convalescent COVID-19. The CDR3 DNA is TGTGCCAGCAGCTTAGTAGCGGGGGGCACAGATACGCAGTATTTT. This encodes CASSLVAGGTDTQYF.